This T cell receptor beta chain was sequenced in a study of tissue T cells after allogeneic stem cell transplantation. At the level of the study: Pre-transplant PBMCs were recipient-derived, available from about 5 GVHD patients.

Trimming cost V 5 bases and J 6 bases; bases outside gene matches: 5. The CDR3 consists of 15 residues. Germline lookup yields CDR1 MDHEN and CDR2 SYDVKM. Sequencing was performed with immunoSEQ multiplex PCR; in TCRdb, only in-frame clones are kept and a portion is missing. The table lists about 42,000 clones, over 85% of them singletons. Sequenced material: blood, taken before transplantation. This TCR came from a woman aged 35-75 years who later had graft-versus-host disease after an allogeneic stem cell transplant. This chain links TRBV28 with TRBJ1-6; 9 bases map to TRBD1. The CDR3: CASSVGQGRNSPLHF. CDR3 in DNA: TGTGCCAGCAGTGTGGGACAGGGACGTAATTCACCCCTCCACTTT. The entire variable domain, with the rest obtained from reference TRBV28 and TRBJ1-6, is as follows: DVKVTQSSRYLVKRTGEKVFLECVQDMDHENMFWYRQDPGLGLRLIYFSYDVKMKEKGDIPEGYSVSREKKERFSLILESASTNQTSMYLCASSVGQGRNSPLHFGNGTRLTVT.